Presented here are 24 T cell receptor beta chains from one specimen sequenced in a study of blood T cell repertoires in COVID-19. Only in-frame clones appear in the TCRdb table, and some are missing; sequencing was by immunoSEQ multiplex PCR. The sample holds some 89,000 clones, approximately 89% seen once. The sample consisted of peripheral blood. Receptors were obtained from a man aged 50 or older with acute or convalescent COVID-19.

V gene TRBV19 combines with J gene TRBJ2-3; no definite D call. The V end was cut by 1 base, the J end by 3 bases, with 5 bases between. Germline CDR1 and CDR2: LNHDA and SQIVND (reference sequence). The CDR3 totals 13 residues. The CDR3 loop is CASSIGPTDTQYF. In DNA, the CDR3 is TGTGCCAGTAGTATAGGTCCAACAGATACGCAGTATTTT. The variable domain in full, with the rest retrieved from reference TRBV19 and TRBJ2-3, is DGGITQSPKYLFRKEGQNVTLSCEQNLNHDAMYWYRQDPGQGLRLIYYSQIVNDFQKGDIAEGYSVSREKKESFPLTVTSAQKNPTAFYLCASSIGPTDTQYFGPGTRLTVL.

The rearrangement uses TRBV5-1 and TRBJ1-6; 7 bases are shared with TRBD1. V lost 0 bases and J lost 1; bases outside the gene matches: 4. This CDR3 comprises 17 residues. Germline CDR1 SGHRS, CDR2 YFSETQ. Here the CDR3 reads CASSLGQGGSYNSPLHF. CDR3 bases: TGCGCCAGCAGCTTGGGACAGGGTGGATCCTATAATTCACCCCTCCACTTT.

V and J are TRBV15 and TRBJ1-1, with a possible D match to TRBD1 (5 bases). Per germline, CDR1 LNHNV and CDR2 YYDKDF (reference sequence). The CDR3 is 16 residues long. V dropped 1 base and J dropped 0 bases, with 12 bases sitting between them. The CDR3 DNA reads TGTGCCACCAGCAGAGTCAGGGCTACTATGAACACTGAAGCTTTCTTT. It codes for CATSRVRATMNTEAFF.

This clone has a single count. V and J are TRBV15 and TRBJ1-1; the D is unclear. V dropped 0 bases and J dropped 0 bases, with 5 bases sitting between them. Germline-derived CDR1 and CDR2 are LNHNV and YYDKDF (reference sequence). The CDR3 is made up of 14 amino acids. The CDR3 protein is CATSRDILNTEAFF. CDR3 DNA: TGTGCCACCAGCAGAGACATCCTGAACACTGAAGCTTTCTTT.

This chain joins TRBV13 and TRBJ2-7; 7 bases align to TRBD1. Germline V lookup: CDR1 PRHDT, CDR2 FYEKMQ (reference sequence). CDR3 length: 16 residues. Trimming cost V 5 bases and J 2 bases; bases outside gene matches: 12. CDR3 sequence: CASSQGLGTAAYEQYF. As DNA, the CDR3 is TGTGCCAGCAGCCAGGGTCTGGGGACAGCCGCCTACGAGCAGTACTTC.

This chain links TRBV2 with TRBJ2-3, with TRBD2 identical over 11 bases. The J segment lost 3 bases and the V segment lost 4 bases, leaving 6 bases of the junction unmatched. The CDR3 contains 16 residues. The germline CDR1 and CDR2 sequences are SNHLY and FYNNEI. CDR3 in amino acids: CASSGLAGFVTDTQYF. CDR3 bases: TGTGCCAGCAGTGGACTAGCGGGATTTGTAACAGATACGCAGTATTTT. The variable domain in full, completed from reference TRBV2 and TRBJ2-3, reads EPEVTQTPSHQVTQMGQEVILRCVPISNHLYFYWYRQILGQKVEFLVSFYNNEISEKSEIFDDQFSVERPDGSNFTLKIRSTKLEDSAMYFCASSGLAGFVTDTQYFGPGTRLTVL.

This chain's CDR3 is CASSTSRGEQYF. The CDR3 nucleotides read TGTGCCAGCAGCACCTCTAGGGGCGAGCAGTACTTC. The chain carries TRBV5-4 and TRBJ2-7; D possibly corresponds to TRBD1 (5 bases). CDR3 size: 12 residues. The germline CDR1 and CDR2 sequences are SGHNT and YYREEE (reference sequence). The ends were cut back, 4 bases at V and 6 bases at J, with 11 bases in the middle.

This clone occurred once. The chain is built from TRBV25-1 and TRBJ2-1, with 8 bases aligning to TRBD1. Germline V gives CDR1 MGHDK, CDR2 SYGVNS. Losses at the gene ends were 6 bases for V and 7 bases for J; bases not matched to a gene: 8. The CDR3 is 14 amino acids. Written as DNA, the CDR3 is TGTGCCAGCAGCCCAAGGGACAGGTTTAATGAGCAGTTCTTC. Its translation is CASSPRDRFNEQFF.

This clone was recorded a few times. The chain combines TRBV5-1 with TRBJ2-1; 8 bases map to TRBD2. The CDR3 loop spans 15 amino acids. The ends lost 0 bases at V and 4 bases at J; junction bases unmatched: 3. CDR1 is SGHRS and CDR2 is YFSETQ in the germline V gene. This chain's CDR3 is CASSLESSGYNEQFF. In nucleotides, the CDR3 is TGCGCCAGCAGCTTGGAGTCTAGCGGGTACAATGAGCAGTTCTTC.

This chain links TRBV3-1 (or the pseudogene TRBV3-2) with TRBJ1-2; D may be TRBD1 (5 bases). CDR1 LGHDT and CDR2 YNNKEL come from the germline V gene (reference sequence). V shed 3 bases and J shed 7 bases, with 9 bases lying between them. The CDR3 has 12 residues. For the CDR3, the DNA is TGTGCCAGCAGCCAGCTCAGGGTTGGCTACACCTTC. This encodes CASSQLRVGYTF.

This clone was picked up a small number of times. CDR3 bases: TGTGCCAGTAGTCTCTCAGGTCAGGGGCATCAGCCCCAGCATTTT. Encoded protein: CASSLSGQGHQPQHF. The chain joins TRBV19 to TRBJ1-5, with D possibly being TRBD1 (6 bases). The CDR3 contains 15 residues. V was clipped by 5 bases and J by 5 bases, with 16 bases between them. The V gene's germline CDR1 is LNHDA and CDR2 SQIVND (reference sequence).

A remark on this clone: Other nucleotide sequences from this sample produce the same CDR3. This rearrangement joins TRBV19 to TRBJ1-3, with no clear D. V was clipped by 5 bases and J by 0 bases, with 5 bases between them. Germline assignment: CDR1 LNHDA and CDR2 SQIVND (reference sequence). The CDR3 is 13 amino acids. The CDR3 reads CASSLSSGNTIYF. CDR3 DNA sequence: TGTGCCAGTAGTCTCAGCTCTGGAAACACCATATATTTT.

Only a few counts were recorded for this clone. The V gene is TRBV10-3, the J gene TRBJ2-7; TRBD2 matches at 7 bases. This CDR3 is 14 amino acids long. Germline CDR1 reads ENHRY; CDR2 reads SYGVKD. The V gene end was trimmed by 9 bases and the J gene end by 0 bases; junction bases not matched to a gene: 8. The DNA for the CDR3 is TGTGCCATTCGGAGCGGCGGGAGCTCCTACGAGCAGTACTTC. Translation: CAIRSGGSSYEQYF.

The V gene is TRBV6-2 or TRBV6-3, the J gene TRBJ2-2; possibly TRBD1 for D (5 bases). The V gene lost 2 bases and the J gene lost 4 bases, with 8 bases spanning the gap. Germline V gene data show CDR1 as MNHEY and CDR2 as SVGEGT. CDR3 size: 14 residues. CDR3 bases: TGTGCCAGCAGTTACATGGACATCACCGGGGAGCTGTTTTTT. Residues: CASSYMDITGELFF.

This clone was seen more than once but under ten times. This chain connects TRBV5-4 to TRBJ1-1, with TRBD1 identical over 7 bases. Germline loops: CDR1 SGHNT, CDR2 YYREEE (reference sequence). The CDR3 sequence is 16 residues long. The V and J ends lost 0 bases and 1 base, in that order; junction bases with no gene match: 6. DNA of the CDR3: TGTGCCAGCAGCTTGGGACAGGGCAGCTGGAACACTGAAGCTTTCTTT. Translating it yields CASSLGQGSWNTEAFF.

The chain uses TRBV7-9 and TRBJ2-1; 7 bases line up with TRBD2. CDR3 length equals 15 residues. V gave up 4 bases and J gave up 8 bases; unmatched junction bases: 11. From germline, CDR1 is SEHNR and CDR2 FQNEAQ (reference sequence). The CDR3 sequence is CASSSLGRESDEQFF. The CDR3 DNA reads as TGTGCCAGCAGCTCCTTGGGGCGGGAGAGCGATGAGCAGTTCTTC.

DNA of the CDR3: TGTGCCAGCAGCTTAGACAGGGGTGATACGCAGTATTTT. Translation: CASSLDRGDTQYF. The gene calls are TRBV7-9 and TRBJ2-3, with 7 bases fitting TRBD1. The V and J ends lost 1 base and 6 bases, in that order; junction bases with no gene match: 1. Germline-derived CDR1 and CDR2 are SEHNR and FQNEAQ (reference sequence). The CDR3 covers 13 residues.

This CDR3 is CATFPCEQYF. CDR3 nucleotides: TGTGCCACCTTCCCCTGCGAGCAGTACTTC. The V gene is TRBV24-1, the J gene TRBJ2-7, with unresolved D. Germline V gene sequence: CDR1 KGHDR, CDR2 SFDVKD. Trimming stripped 9 bases from V and 6 bases from J, with 8 bases between. CDR3 length: 10 residues.

This rearrangement joins TRBV7-2 to TRBJ1-1; D not resolved. Deletions cut 2 bases from V and 2 bases from J, with 6 bases between. Germline CDR1 SGHTA, CDR2 FQGNSA. The CDR3 sequence is 13 residues long. This CDR3 is CASSLWANTEAFF. CDR3 sequence (DNA): TGTGCCAGCAGCTTATGGGCAAACACTGAAGCTTTCTTT.

This clone has only one observation. This chain connects TRBV30 to TRBJ2-5, with 7 positions matching TRBD2. The CDR3 sequence is 15 residues long. The V gene end was trimmed by 0 bases and the J gene end by 5 bases; junction bases not matched to a gene: 9. Germline CDR1 reads GTSNPN; CDR2 reads SVGIG (reference sequence). In DNA form, the CDR3 reads TGTGCCTGGAGTGTCGGTAGCCCCGGGGGGGAGACCCAGTACTTC. Translated: CAWSVGSPGGETQYF.

The chain joins TRBV30 to TRBJ1-1; perhaps TRBD1 as D (5 bases). Per the germline V gene, CDR1 is GTSNPN and CDR2 is SVGIG (reference sequence). Trimming cost V 3 bases and J 0 bases, with 20 bases left between them. CDR3 length equals 17 residues. The chain's CDR3 is CAWSPALDTAMNTEAFF. For the CDR3, the DNA is TGTGCCTGGAGCCCGGCCCTGGACACCGCGATGAACACTGAAGCTTTCTTT.

The chain carries TRBV18 and TRBJ2-2; TRBD1 agrees at 8 bases. CDR1 KGHSH and CDR2 LQKENI come from the germline V gene. V lost 6 bases, J lost 7 bases, and 7 bases stayed unmatched. This CDR3 spans 14 amino acids. This CDR3 reads CASSLRGQDGELFF. In DNA, the CDR3 is TGTGCCAGCTCTCTCAGGGGGCAAGACGGGGAGCTGTTTTTT.

The chain is built from TRBV9 and TRBJ1-1, with D maybe TRBD1 (5 bases). CDR1 and CDR2 from the germline V gene are SGDLS and YYNGEE. This CDR3 spans 15 amino acids. With 4 bases removed from V and 0 bases from J, the gap between germline ends came to 13 bases. The CDR3 DNA follows: TGTGCCAGCAGCCCCCAGACAGCCATGAACACTGAAGCTTTCTTT. Protein: CASSPQTAMNTEAFF.

The chain combines TRBV29-1 with TRBJ1-2; D is unresolved. Germline V gene data show CDR1 as SQVTM and CDR2 as ANQGSEA. The length of the CDR3 is 14 residues. Between the trimmed V and J ends, which lost 7 bases and 2 bases, there was a span of 17 bases. The CDR3 coding sequence is TGCAGCGGGGTTACGTCAGGTCAGAACTATGGCTACACCTTC. Translation: CSGVTSGQNYGYTF.